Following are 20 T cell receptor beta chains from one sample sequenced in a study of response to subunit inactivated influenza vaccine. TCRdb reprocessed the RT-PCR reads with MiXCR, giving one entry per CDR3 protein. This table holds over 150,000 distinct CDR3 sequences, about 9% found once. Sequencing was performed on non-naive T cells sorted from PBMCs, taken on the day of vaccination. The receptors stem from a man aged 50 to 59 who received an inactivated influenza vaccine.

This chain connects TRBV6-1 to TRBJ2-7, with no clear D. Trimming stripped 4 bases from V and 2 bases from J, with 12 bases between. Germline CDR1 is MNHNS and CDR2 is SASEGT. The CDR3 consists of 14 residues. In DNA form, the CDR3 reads TGTGCCAGCAGTGGCCCGGTCGCTGCCTACGAGCAGTACTTC. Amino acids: CASSGPVAAYEQYF.

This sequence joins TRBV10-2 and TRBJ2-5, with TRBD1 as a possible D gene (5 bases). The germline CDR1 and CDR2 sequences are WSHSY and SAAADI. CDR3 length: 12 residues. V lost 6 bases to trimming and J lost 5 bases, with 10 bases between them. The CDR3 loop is CASSTTAETQYF. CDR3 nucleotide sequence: TGCGCCAGCAGCACGACAGCGGAGACCCAGTACTTC.

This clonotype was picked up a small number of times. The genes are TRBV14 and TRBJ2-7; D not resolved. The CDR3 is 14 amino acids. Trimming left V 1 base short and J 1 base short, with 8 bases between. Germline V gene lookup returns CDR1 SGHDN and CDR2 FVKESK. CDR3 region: CASSQAGPSYEQYF. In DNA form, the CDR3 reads TGTGCCAGCAGCCAAGCCGGGCCTTCCTACGAGCAGTACTTC.

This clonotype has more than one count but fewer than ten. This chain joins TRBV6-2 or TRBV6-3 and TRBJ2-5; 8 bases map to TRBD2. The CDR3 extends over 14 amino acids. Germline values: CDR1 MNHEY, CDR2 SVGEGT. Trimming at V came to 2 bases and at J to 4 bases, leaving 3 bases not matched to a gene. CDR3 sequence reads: CASSYLTSGETQYF. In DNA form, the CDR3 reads TGTGCCAGCAGTTACCTCACTAGCGGAGAGACCCAGTACTTC.

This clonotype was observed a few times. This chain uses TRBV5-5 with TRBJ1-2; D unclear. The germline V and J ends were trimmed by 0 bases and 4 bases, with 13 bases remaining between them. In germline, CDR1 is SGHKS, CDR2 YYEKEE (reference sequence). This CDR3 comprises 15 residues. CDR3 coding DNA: TGTGCCAGCAGCTTGGTCCAGGATTGGGTCTATGGCTACACCTTC. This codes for CASSLVQDWVYGYTF.

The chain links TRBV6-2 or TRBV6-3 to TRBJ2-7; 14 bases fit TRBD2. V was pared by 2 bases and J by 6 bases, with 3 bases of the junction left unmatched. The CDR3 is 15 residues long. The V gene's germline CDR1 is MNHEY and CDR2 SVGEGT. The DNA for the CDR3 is TGTGCCAGCAGTTACCCGGGACTAGCGGGAGCCGAGCAGTACTTC. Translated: CASSYPGLAGAEQYF.

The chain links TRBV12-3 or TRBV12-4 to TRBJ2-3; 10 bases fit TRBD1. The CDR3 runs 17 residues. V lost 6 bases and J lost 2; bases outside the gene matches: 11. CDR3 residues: CASSLRVGQGVTDTQYF. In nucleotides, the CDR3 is TGTGCCAGCAGCCTAAGGGTCGGACAGGGGGTCACAGATACGCAGTATTTT.

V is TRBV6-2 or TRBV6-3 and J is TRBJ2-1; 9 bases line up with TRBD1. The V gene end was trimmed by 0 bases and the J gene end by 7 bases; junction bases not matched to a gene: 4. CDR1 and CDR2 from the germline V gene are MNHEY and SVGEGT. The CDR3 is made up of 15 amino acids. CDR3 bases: TGTGCCAGCAGTTACTCGGGGACAGGGTGGAATGAGCAGTTCTTC. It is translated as CASSYSGTGWNEQFF.

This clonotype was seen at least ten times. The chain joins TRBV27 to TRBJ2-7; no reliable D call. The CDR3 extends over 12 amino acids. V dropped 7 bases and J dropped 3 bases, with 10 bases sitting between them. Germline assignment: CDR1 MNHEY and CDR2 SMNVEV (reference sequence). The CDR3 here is CASTSGSYEQYF. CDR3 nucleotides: TGTGCCAGCACCTCGGGTAGCTACGAGCAGTACTTC.

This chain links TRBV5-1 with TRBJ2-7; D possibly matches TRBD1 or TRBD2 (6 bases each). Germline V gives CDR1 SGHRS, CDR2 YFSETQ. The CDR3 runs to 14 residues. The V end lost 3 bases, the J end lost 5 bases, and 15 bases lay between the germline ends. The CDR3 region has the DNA TGCGCCAGCAGCTGGCAAGGAGGGGGGAACGAGCAGTACTTC. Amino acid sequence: CASSWQGGGNEQYF. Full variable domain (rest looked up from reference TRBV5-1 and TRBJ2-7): KAGVTQTPRYLIKTRGQQVTLSCSPISGHRSVSWYQQTPGQGLQFLFEYFSETQRNKGNFPGRFSGRQFSNSRSEMNVSTLELGDSALYLCASSWQGGGNEQYFGPGTRLTVT.

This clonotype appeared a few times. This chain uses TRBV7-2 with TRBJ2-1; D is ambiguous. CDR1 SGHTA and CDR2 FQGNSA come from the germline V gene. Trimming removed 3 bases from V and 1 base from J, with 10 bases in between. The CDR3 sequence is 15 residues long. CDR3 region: CASSLEIGSYNEQFF. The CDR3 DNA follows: TGTGCCAGCAGCTTGGAGATAGGTTCCTACAATGAGCAGTTCTTC.

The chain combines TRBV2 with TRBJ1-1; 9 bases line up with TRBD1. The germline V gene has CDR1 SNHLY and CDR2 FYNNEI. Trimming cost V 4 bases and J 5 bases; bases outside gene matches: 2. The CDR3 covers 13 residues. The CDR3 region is CASSVQGATEAFF. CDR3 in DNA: TGTGCCAGCAGTGTACAGGGGGCTACTGAAGCTTTCTTT.

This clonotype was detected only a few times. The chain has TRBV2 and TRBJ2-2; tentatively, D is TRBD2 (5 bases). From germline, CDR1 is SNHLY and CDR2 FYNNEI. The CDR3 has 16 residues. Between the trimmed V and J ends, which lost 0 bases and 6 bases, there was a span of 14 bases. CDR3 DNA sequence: TGTGCCAGCAGTGAAGCGCCTCTGACGGGATCCGGGGAGCTGTTTTTT. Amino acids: CASSEAPLTGSGELFF.

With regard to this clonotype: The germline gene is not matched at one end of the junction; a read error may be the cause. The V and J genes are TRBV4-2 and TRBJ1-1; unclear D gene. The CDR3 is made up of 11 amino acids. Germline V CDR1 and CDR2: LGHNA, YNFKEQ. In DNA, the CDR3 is TGTGCCAGCATGACATCCGGAACGTGGATCTTT. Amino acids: CASMTSGTWIF.

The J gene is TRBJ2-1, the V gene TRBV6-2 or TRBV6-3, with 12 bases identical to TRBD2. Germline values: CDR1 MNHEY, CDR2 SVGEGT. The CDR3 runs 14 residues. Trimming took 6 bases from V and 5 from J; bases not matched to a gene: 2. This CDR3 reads CASRTSGRDNEQFF. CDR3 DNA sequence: TGTGCCAGCAGGACTAGCGGGAGAGACAATGAGCAGTTCTTC.

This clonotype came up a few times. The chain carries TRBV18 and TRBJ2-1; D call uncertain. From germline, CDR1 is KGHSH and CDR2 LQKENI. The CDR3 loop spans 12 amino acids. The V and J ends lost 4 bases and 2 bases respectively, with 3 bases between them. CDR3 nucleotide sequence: TGTGCCAGCTCACGCGCCTACAATGAGCAGTTCTTC. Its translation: CASSRAYNEQFF.

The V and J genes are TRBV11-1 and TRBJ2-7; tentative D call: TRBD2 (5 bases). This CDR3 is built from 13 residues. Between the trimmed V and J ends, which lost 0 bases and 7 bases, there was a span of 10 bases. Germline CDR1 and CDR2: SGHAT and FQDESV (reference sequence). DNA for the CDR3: TGTGCCAGCAGCTTAGCAGGACCGGGGGAGCAGTACTTC. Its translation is CASSLAGPGEQYF.

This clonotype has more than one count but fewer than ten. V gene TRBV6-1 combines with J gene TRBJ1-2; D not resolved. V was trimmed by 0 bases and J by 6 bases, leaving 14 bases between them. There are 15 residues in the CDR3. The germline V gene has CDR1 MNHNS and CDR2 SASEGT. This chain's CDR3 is CASSEAGVLIDGYTF. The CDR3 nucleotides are TGTGCCAGCAGTGAAGCGGGTGTATTGATAGATGGCTACACCTTC.

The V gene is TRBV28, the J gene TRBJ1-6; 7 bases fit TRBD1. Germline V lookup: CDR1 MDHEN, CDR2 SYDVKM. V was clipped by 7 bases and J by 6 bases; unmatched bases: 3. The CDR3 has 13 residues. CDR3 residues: CASKGAANSPLHF. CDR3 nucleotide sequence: TGTGCCAGCAAGGGGGCGGCTAATTCACCCCTCCACTTT.

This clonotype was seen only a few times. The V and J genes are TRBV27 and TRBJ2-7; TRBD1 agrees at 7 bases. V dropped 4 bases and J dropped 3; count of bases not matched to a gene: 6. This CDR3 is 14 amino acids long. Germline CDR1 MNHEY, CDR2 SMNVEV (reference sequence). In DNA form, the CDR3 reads TGTGCCAGCAGTTCACTGGGACAGAACTACGAGCAGTACTTC. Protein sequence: CASSSLGQNYEQYF.